These 4 T cell receptor beta chains originate from one sample sequenced in a study of molecular identifiers for immune sequencing clone quantification. TCRdb passed the PCR reads through MiXCR, listing each CDR3 protein once. The sample yields 300,000 to 400,000 distinct CDR3 sequences, about 23% seen once. Sequencing used naive CD8+ T cells from blood, with Jurkat cell RNA spiked in. The subset was: FACS-sorted CD8+CD4-CCR7+CD45RA+ naive T cells. These receptors were obtained from a human donor in good health. Some libraries in this study had Jurkat cell RNA spiked in.

The table lists this clonotype with many counts. The genes are TRBV7-9 and TRBJ2-7; 7 bases are shared with TRBD2. V lost 5 bases and J lost 5; bases outside the gene matches: 6. This CDR3 region has 13 residues. From germline, CDR1 is SEHNR and CDR2 FQNEAQ (reference sequence). The DNA of the CDR3 is TGTGCCAGCAGCAGCTCTGGGAGGGACGAGCAGTACTTC. This sequence encodes CASSSSGRDEQYF. The full variable domain, in which reference TRBV7-9 and TRBJ2-7 provide the parts outside the CDR3, is DTGVSQNPRHKITKRGQNVTFRCDPISEHNRLYWYRQTLGQGPEFLTYFQNEAQLEKSRLLSDRFSAERPKGSFSTLEIQRTEQGDSAMYLCASSSSGRDEQYFGPGTRLTVT.

This clonotype was recorded only once. J is TRBJ2-3 and V is TRBV28; 7 bases agree with TRBD2. V was clipped by 1 base and J by 0 bases; unmatched bases: 13. The CDR3 is 19 amino acids. Germline V gene sequence: CDR1 MDHEN, CDR2 SYDVKM. CDR3 loop: CASSLSLLASGSSTDTQYF. CDR3 DNA sequence: TGTGCCAGCAGTTTATCGCTGTTAGCTAGCGGCTCTAGCACAGATACGCAGTATTTT.

Worth noting for this clonotype: A much bigger clone sits one base away, suggesting this may be a read error. The chain uses TRBV28 and TRBJ1-5; D unclear. The CDR3 is made up of 11 amino acids. In germline, CDR1 is MDHEN, CDR2 SYDVKM. Trimming took 3 bases from V and 6 from J, leaving 3 bases between them. CDR3 nucleotides: TGTGCCAGCAGTTTCAGTCAGCCCCAGCATTTT. This codes for CASSFSQPQHF. Drawing the rest from reference TRBV28 and TRBJ1-5, the complete variable domain is DVKVTQSSRYLVKRTGEKVFLECVQDMDHENMFWYRQDPGLGLRLIYFSYDVKMKEKGDIPEGYSVSREKKERFSLILESASTNQTSMYLCASSFSQPQHFGDGTRLSIL.

This chain joins TRBV20-1 and TRBJ2-3; the match to TRBD1 covers 9 bases. The CDR3 runs to 15 residues. V dropped 6 bases and J dropped 1; count of bases not matched to a gene: 8. Germline V gives CDR1 DFQATT, CDR2 SNEGSKA (reference sequence). The CDR3 is CSAPQGAVRTDTQYF. In DNA form, the CDR3 reads TGCAGTGCGCCACAGGGGGCCGTACGCACAGATACGCAGTATTTT.